These T cell receptor beta chains were read from a single sample in a study of blood T cell repertoires in COVID-19. Data came from immunoSEQ multiplex PCR; TCRdb stores just in-frame clones and leaves some out. Among around 200,000 clones listed, around nine tenths were seen once. Sequencing input: peripheral blood. These receptors were collected from a man aged 35-49 years with active or convalescent COVID-19. The CDR3 runs from the conserved cysteine through the conserved F or W. A D gene is named only where the DNA matches it firmly. A clone size is listed for some rows: how often the clone was seen (once, few, many), or a class if it is expanded.

cdr3_nt	cdr3_aa	d_call	v_call	j_call	clone_size
TGTGCCAGCAGTCCCGCGGACAGGCGGAATCAGCCCCAGCATTTT	CASSPADRRNQPQHF	TRBD1	TRBV27	TRBJ1-5	NA
TGCGCCAGCAGCGTTTCTTGGGGGGTTTTTGATAATTCACCCCTCCACTTT	CASSVSWGVFDNSPLHF	NA	TRBV5-1	TRBJ1-6	NA
TGTGCCAGCAGTACAGGGCTCGAGACTGAAGCTTTCTTT	CASSTGLETEAFF	NA	TRBV2	TRBJ1-1	NA
TGTGCCAGCAGTGAAAGGGGGCAGGGATGGACAGATACGCAGTATTTT	CASSERGQGWTDTQYF	TRBD1	TRBV2	TRBJ2-3	NA
TGTGCCAGCAGCTTAGTCGCGGGAGTAGATTCACCCCTCCACTTT	CASSLVAGVDSPLHF	NA	TRBV11-2	TRBJ1-6	NA
TGTGCCATCAGTGAGGACGGGAATGAAGCTTTCTTT	CAISEDGNEAFF	NA	TRBV10-3	TRBJ1-1	once
TGCGCCAGCAGTGCGACAGGGTTAGTCGAGCAGTACTTC	CASSATGLVEQYF	TRBD1	TRBV10-2	TRBJ2-7	NA
TGCGCCAGCAGCTTGGGACAATACAATGAGCAGTTCTTC	CASSLGQYNEQFF	NA	TRBV5-1	TRBJ2-1	NA
TGTGCCTGGAGTCCAGCAGGCCATGGCTACACCTTC	CAWSPAGHGYTF	NA	TRBV30	TRBJ1-2	NA
TGTGCCAGCATGTCCCCGGGGGACACTGAAGCTTTCTTT	CASMSPGDTEAFF	NA	TRBV2	TRBJ1-1	once
TGTGCCAGCAGCTTTGACGGGAGGGAACTGTTTTTT	CASSFDGRELFF	NA	TRBV11-1	TRBJ1-4	NA
TGCGCCAGCAGTGCTGCGGGGGGGTCCCACAATGAGCAGTTCTTC	CASSAAGGSHNEQFF	TRBD2	TRBV5-1	TRBJ2-1	NA
TGTGCCAGCAGGCAGGACAGGGGATTAGACGAGCAGTACTTC	CASRQDRGLDEQYF	TRBD1	TRBV2	TRBJ2-7	once
TGTGCCAGCAGCTTAGGGGGGGAAGAGACCCAGTACTTC	CASSLGGEETQYF	NA	TRBV7-2	TRBJ2-5	NA
TGTGCCTGGAGTGTACTTGGTCTTGGCGAGCAGTACTTC	CAWSVLGLGEQYF	NA	TRBV30	TRBJ2-7	NA
TGTGCCAGCAGCCTCAGAGCGGGAGTCACAGATACGCAGTATTTT	CASSLRAGVTDTQYF	TRBD2	TRBV3-1/TRBV3-2	TRBJ2-3	NA
TGCAGCGTTGATTCCAGGAATTATGGCTACACCTTC	CSVDSRNYGYTF	NA	TRBV29-1	TRBJ1-2	NA
TGTGCCAGCAGCCCAGGGAATACACCCCAGCATTTT	CASSPGNTPQHF	NA	TRBV7-9	TRBJ1-5	NA
TGTGCCAGCAGTTCCATCCCTGACACACTTGGCTACACCTTC	CASSSIPDTLGYTF	NA	TRBV28	TRBJ1-2	NA
TGTGCCAGCAGTGGGACACTAGGTTCCACCGGGGAGCTGTTTTTT	CASSGTLGSTGELFF	NA	TRBV6-2/TRBV6-3	TRBJ2-2	NA
TGTGCCAGCAGCCGAGCCCCACAGGGGAAGAACACTGAAGCTTTCTTT	CASSRAPQGKNTEAFF	NA	TRBV12-1	TRBJ1-1	once
TGTGCCAGCAGTGCCCGGACACAACATCAAGAGACCCAGTACTTC	CASSARTQHQETQYF	NA	TRBV2	TRBJ2-5	once
TGTGCCAGCAGCGTACAGGGGAACCCCGGGGAGCTGTTTTTT	CASSVQGNPGELFF	NA	TRBV9	TRBJ2-2	NA
TGTGCCAGCAGCCGGACAGGGAACGGTCAGCCCCAGCATTTT	CASSRTGNGQPQHF	TRBD1	TRBV11-2	TRBJ1-5	NA
TGTGCCAGCAGTTTATCTTGGACAGCCTATAGCAATCAGCCCCAGCATTTT	CASSLSWTAYSNQPQHF	NA	TRBV27	TRBJ1-5	NA
TGTGCCAGCAGAGAGTTTCTGAACACTGAAGCTTTCTTT	CASREFLNTEAFF	NA	TRBV6-5	TRBJ1-1	NA
TGTGCCAGCAGCGTAGTTGAGATGAATGAGCAGTTCTTC	CASSVVEMNEQFF	NA	TRBV9	TRBJ2-1	NA
TGTGCCAGCCGGGTCTTGCCGGAAAGAAGGTGCCAAGAGACCCAGTACTTC	CASRVLPERRCQETQYF	NA	TRBV5-4	TRBJ2-5	NA
TGTGCCAGCAGCTCTTCTCCTGCAGGGGGGAATTCACCCCTCCACTTT	CASSSSPAGGNSPLHF	TRBD1	TRBV7-3	TRBJ1-6	NA
TGTGCCAGCAGTTTGGGTCCTGAGGACAGCCTCTCCTACGAGCAGTACTTC	CASSLGPEDSLSYEQYF	NA	TRBV28	TRBJ2-7	NA
TGTGCCAGCTCACCACAGAGACAGGGTAATTCACCCCTCCACTTT	CASSPQRQGNSPLHF	TRBD1	TRBV18	TRBJ1-6	NA
TGTGCCAGCAGCAGAACGGGACTCCTGAATTCACCCCTCCACTTT	CASSRTGLLNSPLHF	NA	TRBV9	TRBJ1-6	few
TGTGCCAGCAGCCAAGCTCTAGGGGTGGTGCAGTTCTTC	CASSQALGVVQFF	NA	TRBV14	TRBJ2-1	few
TGCGCCAGCAGCACCGGACAGGGGTGGGAAGATACGCAGTATTTT	CASSTGQGWEDTQYF	TRBD1	TRBV5-1	TRBJ2-3	NA
TGTGCCAGCAGCCGACGGCTCCTTAGCGGGGGACTTCAGTACTTC	CASSRRLLSGGLQYF	TRBD2	TRBV6-2/TRBV6-3	TRBJ2-4	NA
TGTGCCAGCAGTCTATCGGGACAGGGGTCGATCGGGGAGCTGTTTTTT	CASSLSGQGSIGELFF	TRBD1	TRBV28	TRBJ2-2	NA
TGTGCCGGAAAGGGGGCGGCTGGGGCCAACGTCCTGACTTTC	CAGKGAAGANVLTF	TRBD1	TRBV30	TRBJ2-6	few
TGTGCCAGCAGCCTGACTAGCGGGGTCTGGAATGAGCAGTTCTTC	CASSLTSGVWNEQFF	TRBD2	TRBV16	TRBJ2-1	NA
TGTGCCAGCTCACCAACAGGGAGCCAAAGAGGGCAGTATTTT	CASSPTGSQRGQYF	NA	TRBV18	TRBJ2-3	NA
TGTGCCAGTAGTCCTCAAAACAGGGGCTACGAGCAGTACTTC	CASSPQNRGYEQYF	TRBD1	TRBV19	TRBJ2-7	NA
TGTGCCAGCACTGTCCCGGGACAGGGGGCTAATGAAAAACTGTTTTTT	CASTVPGQGANEKLFF	TRBD1	TRBV6-6	TRBJ1-4	NA
TGTGCCAGCTCACCGGCGGTCGGGGCAGATACGCAGTATTTT	CASSPAVGADTQYF	NA	TRBV18	TRBJ2-3	NA
TGTGCCATCAGGGGCCTAGCGGGGGTCCCCGGAGAGACCCAGTACTTC	CAIRGLAGVPGETQYF	TRBD2	TRBV10-3	TRBJ2-5	NA
TGTGCCAGCAGCTCAGGTTCTTACCCAGCTTTCTTT	CASSSGSYPAFF	NA	TRBV11-3	TRBJ1-1	NA
TGTGCCAGCAGGGGGACAGGCTGGAACTCAGCTTTCTTT	CASRGTGWNSAFF	TRBD1	TRBV12-3/TRBV12-4	TRBJ1-1	NA
TGCGCCAGCAGCGGACAGGGAAGTTGGGCAAATGAAGCTTTCTTT	CASSGQGSWANEAFF	TRBD1	TRBV5-1	TRBJ1-1	NA
TGTGCCAGTAGCATCGGTGCGGGGATTAGCACAGATACGCAGTATTTT	CASSIGAGISTDTQYF	NA	TRBV19	TRBJ2-3	NA
TGTGCCAGCGCCCGGGACAAAGGGGGGACCCAGTACTTC	CASARDKGGTQYF	NA	TRBV2	TRBJ2-5	once
TGTGCCAGTAGTGAGATGGGGACACTATATAATTCACCCCTCCACTTT	CASSEMGTLYNSPLHF	NA	TRBV19	TRBJ1-6	NA
TGTGCCAGCAGTTCCGGACAGGGGGCAGATACGCAGTATTTT	CASSSGQGADTQYF	TRBD1	TRBV27	TRBJ2-3	NA
TGTGCCAGCAGCCAAGAGGTCTTGGGTCGAGCTTTCTTT	CASSQEVLGRAFF	NA	TRBV11-2	TRBJ1-1	once
TGTGCCAGCAGCGGCGGGGGATTTAGCTACAATGAGCAGTTCTTC	CASSGGGFSYNEQFF	TRBD2	TRBV9	TRBJ2-1	NA
TGTGCCAGCAACCAGGGTAATGAAAAACTGTTTTTT	CASNQGNEKLFF	NA	TRBV6-1	TRBJ1-4	NA
TGCGCCAGCAGCTTTCAGGGGAATGGAAACACCATATATTTT	CASSFQGNGNTIYF	NA	TRBV5-1	TRBJ1-3	NA
TGTGCTAGTGGTTTAGCAGGGTTCGGGGAGCTGTTTTTT	CASGLAGFGELFF	NA	TRBV12-5	TRBJ2-2	NA
TGTGCCAGCAGTTCAGGTAGCGGGGGTGGGTACGAGCAGTACTTC	CASSSGSGGGYEQYF	TRBD2	TRBV28	TRBJ2-7	once